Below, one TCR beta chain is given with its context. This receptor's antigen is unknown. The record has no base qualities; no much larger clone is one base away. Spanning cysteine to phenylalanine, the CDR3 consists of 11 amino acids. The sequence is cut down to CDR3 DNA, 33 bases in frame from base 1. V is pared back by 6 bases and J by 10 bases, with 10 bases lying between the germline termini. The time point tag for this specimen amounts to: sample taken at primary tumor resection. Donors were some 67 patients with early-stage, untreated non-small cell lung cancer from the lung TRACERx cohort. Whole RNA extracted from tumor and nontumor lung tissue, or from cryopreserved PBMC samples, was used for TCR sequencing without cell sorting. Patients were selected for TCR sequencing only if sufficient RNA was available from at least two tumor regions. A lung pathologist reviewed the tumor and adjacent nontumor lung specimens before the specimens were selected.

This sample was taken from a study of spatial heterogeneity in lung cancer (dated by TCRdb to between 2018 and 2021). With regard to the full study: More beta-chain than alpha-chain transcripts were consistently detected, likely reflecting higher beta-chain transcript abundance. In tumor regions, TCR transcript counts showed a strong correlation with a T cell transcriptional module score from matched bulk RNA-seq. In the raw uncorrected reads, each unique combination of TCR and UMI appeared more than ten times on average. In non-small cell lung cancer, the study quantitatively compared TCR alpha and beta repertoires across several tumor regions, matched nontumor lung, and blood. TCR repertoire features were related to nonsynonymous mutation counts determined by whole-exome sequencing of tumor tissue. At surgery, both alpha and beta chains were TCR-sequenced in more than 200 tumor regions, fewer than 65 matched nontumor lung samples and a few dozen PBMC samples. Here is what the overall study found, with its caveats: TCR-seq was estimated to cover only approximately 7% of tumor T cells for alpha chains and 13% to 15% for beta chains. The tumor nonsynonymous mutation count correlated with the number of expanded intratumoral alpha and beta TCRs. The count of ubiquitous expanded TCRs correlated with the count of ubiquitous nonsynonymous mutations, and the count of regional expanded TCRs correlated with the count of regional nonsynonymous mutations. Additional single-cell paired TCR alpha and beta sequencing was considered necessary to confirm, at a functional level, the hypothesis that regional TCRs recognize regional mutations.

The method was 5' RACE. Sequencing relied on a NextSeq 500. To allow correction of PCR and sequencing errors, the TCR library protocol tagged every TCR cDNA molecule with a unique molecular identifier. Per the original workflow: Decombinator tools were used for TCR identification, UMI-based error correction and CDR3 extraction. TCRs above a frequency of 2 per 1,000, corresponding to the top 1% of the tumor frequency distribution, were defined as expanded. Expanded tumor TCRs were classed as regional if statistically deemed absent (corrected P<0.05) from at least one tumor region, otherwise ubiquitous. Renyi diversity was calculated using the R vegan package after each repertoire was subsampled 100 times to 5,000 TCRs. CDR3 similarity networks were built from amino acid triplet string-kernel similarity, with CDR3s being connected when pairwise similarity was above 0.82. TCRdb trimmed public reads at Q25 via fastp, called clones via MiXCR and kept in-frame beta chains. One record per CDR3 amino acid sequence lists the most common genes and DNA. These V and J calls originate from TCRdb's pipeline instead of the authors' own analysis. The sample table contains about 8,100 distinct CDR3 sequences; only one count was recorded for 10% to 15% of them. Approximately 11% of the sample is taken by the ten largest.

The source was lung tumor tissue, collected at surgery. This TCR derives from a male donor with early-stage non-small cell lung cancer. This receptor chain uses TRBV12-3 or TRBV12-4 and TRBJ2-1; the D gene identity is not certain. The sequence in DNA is TGTGCCAGCAGCCAGTCGATGGAGCAGTTCTTC. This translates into CASSQSMEQFF.